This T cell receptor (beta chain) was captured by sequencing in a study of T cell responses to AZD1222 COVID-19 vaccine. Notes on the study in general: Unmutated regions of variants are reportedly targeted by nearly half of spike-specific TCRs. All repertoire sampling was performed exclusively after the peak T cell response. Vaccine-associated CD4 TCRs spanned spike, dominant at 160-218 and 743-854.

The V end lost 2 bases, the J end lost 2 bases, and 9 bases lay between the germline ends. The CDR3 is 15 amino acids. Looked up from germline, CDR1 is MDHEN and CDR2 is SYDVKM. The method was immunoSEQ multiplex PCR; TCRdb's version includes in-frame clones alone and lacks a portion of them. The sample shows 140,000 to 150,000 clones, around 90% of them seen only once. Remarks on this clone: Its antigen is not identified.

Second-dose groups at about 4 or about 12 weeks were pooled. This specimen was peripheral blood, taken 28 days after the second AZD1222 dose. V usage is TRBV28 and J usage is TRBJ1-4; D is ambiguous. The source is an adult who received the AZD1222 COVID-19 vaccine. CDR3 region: CASSLEGSTNEKLFF. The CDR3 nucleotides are TGTGCCAGCAGTTTAGAGGGTTCGACTAATGAAAAACTGTTTTTT.